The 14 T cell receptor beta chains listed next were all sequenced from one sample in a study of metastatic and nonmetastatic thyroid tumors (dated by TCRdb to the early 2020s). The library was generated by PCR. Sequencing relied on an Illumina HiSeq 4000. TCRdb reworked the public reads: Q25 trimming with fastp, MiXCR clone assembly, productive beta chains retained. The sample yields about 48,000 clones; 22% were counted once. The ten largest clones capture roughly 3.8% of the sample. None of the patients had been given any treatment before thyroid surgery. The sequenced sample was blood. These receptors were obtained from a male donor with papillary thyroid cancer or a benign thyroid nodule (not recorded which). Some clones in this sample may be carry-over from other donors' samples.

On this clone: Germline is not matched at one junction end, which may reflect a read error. The CDR3 DNA reads TGTGCCAGCAGTTTAGGGGCAGGGTCGAAAACCGGGGAGCTGTTTTTC. This gives the protein CASSLGAGSKTGELFF. The chain couples TRBV28 to TRBJ2-2; D possibly matches TRBD1 or TRBD2 (5 bases each). From germline, CDR1 is MDHEN and CDR2 SYDVKM. This CDR3 has 16 amino acids.

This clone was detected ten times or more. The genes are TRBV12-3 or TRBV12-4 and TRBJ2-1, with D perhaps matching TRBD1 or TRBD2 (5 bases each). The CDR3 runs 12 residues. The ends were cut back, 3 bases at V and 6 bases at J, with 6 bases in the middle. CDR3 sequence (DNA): TGTGCCAGCAGTTTGGGGGTCAATGAGCAGTTCTTC. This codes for CASSLGVNEQFF.

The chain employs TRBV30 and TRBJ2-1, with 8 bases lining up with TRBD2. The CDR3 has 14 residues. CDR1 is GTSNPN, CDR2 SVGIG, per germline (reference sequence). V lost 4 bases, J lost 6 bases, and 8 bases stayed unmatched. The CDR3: CAWTAGTRSNEQFF. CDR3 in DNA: TGTGCCTGGACCGCCGGGACTAGGAGCAATGAGCAGTTCTTC. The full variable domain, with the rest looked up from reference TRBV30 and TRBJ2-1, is SQTIHQWPATLVQPVGSPLSLECTVEGTSNPNLYWYRQAAGRGLQLLFYSVGIGQISSEVPQNLSASRPQDRQFILSSKKLLLSDSGFYLCAWTAGTRSNEQFFGPGTRLTVL.

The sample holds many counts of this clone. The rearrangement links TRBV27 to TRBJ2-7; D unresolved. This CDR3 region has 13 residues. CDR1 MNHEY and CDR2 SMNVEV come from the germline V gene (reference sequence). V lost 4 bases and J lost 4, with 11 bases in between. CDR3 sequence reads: CASSSLTQYEQYF. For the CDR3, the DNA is TGTGCCAGCAGTTCCCTGACCCAGTACGAGCAGTACTTC.

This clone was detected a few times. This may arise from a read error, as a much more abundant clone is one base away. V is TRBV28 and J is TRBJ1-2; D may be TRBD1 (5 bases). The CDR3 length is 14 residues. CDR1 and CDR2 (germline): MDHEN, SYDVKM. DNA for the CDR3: TGTGCCAGCATTTTAGTACAGGTGGACTATGGCTACACCTTC. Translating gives CASILVQVDYGYTF.

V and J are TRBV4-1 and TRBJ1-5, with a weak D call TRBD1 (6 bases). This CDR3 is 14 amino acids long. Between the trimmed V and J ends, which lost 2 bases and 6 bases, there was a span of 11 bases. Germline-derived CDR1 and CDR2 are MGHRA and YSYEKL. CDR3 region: CASSQPGAGQPQHF. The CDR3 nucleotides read TGCGCCAGCAGCCAACCAGGGGCAGGTCAGCCCCAGCATTTT.

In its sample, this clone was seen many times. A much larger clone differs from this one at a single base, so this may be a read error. The CDR3 DNA reads as TGTGCCAGCAGCGTAGCTACGGGGCACACTGAAGCTTTCTTT. The encoded protein is CASSVATGHTEAFF. The chain combines TRBV9 with TRBJ1-1; possible D gene TRBD1, 5 bases. V lost 0 bases and J lost 3, with 9 bases in between. The CDR3 covers 14 residues. The germline V gene has CDR1 SGDLS and CDR2 YYNGEE.

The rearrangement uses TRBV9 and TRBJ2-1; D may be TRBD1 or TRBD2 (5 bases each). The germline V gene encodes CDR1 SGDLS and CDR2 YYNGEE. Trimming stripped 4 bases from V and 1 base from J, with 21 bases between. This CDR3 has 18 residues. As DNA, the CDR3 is TGTGCCAGCAGCTCTCGAAGCACGGGGCTAGTTTCCTACAATGAGCAGTTCTTC. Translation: CASSSRSTGLVSYNEQFF.

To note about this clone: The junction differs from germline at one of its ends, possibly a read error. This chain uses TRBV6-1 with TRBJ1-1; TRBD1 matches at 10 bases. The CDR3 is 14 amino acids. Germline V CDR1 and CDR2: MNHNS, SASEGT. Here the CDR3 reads CASSRDRGYTESFF. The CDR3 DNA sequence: TGTGCCAGCAGTCGGGACAGGGGATACACTGAATCTTTCTTT.

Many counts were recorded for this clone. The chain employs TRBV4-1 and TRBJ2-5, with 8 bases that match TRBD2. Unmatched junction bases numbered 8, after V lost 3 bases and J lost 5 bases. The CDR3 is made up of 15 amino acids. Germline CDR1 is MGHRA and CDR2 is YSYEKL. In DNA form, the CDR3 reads TGCGCCAGCAGCCAGGGGAGAGCGGGGGATGAGACCCAGTACTTC. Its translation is CASSQGRAGDETQYF.

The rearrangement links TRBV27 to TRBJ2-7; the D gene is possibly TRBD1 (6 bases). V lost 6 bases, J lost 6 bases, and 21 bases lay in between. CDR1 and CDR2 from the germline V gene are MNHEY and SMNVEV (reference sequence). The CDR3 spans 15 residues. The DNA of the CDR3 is TGTGCCAGCAGAACCCACAGGGTGCTCTTTATCGAGCAGTACTTC. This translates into CASRTHRVLFIEQYF.

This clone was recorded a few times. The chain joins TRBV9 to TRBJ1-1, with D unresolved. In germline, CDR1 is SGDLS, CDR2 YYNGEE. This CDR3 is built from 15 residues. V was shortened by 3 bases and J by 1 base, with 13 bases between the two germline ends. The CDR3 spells CASSGHPGKNTEAFF. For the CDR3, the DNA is TGTGCCAGCAGCGGCCACCCCGGGAAGAACACTGAAGCTTTCTTT. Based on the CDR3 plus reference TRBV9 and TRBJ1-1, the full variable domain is DSGVTQTPKHLITATGQRVTLRCSPRSGDLSVYWYQQSLDQGLQFLIQYYNGEERAKGNILERFSAQQFPDLHSELNLSSLELGDSALYFCASSGHPGKNTEAFFGQGTRLTVV.

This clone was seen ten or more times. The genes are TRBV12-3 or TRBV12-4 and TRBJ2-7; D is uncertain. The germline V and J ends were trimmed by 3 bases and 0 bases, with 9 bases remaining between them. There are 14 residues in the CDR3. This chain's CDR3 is CASSLNYGSYEQYF. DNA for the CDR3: TGTGCCAGCAGTTTGAATTACGGCTCCTACGAGCAGTACTTC.

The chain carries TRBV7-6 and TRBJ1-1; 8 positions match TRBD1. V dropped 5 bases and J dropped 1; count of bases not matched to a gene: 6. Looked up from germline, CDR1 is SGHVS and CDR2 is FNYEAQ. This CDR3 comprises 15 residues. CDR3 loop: CASSPGQDTNTEAFF. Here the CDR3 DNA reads TGTGCCAGCAGCCCGGGACAGGATACGAACACTGAAGCTTTCTTT.